This record looks at one T cell receptor (beta chain) sequence and its context. Data came from immunoSEQ multiplex PCR; TCRdb stores just in-frame clones and leaves some out. Of 150,000 to 200,000 clones in the sample, 70% to 85% are singletons; the top ten hold around 7%. In Seattle, patients joined the study during active infection and were tracked longitudinally. These data come from a study of blood T cell repertoires in COVID-19. On the study more broadly: Acute-phase and convalescent COVID-19 samples originated in the United States, Italy and Spain. T cells, B-cell-depleted T cells, or PBMCs supplied cDNA or gDNA.

CDR1 is SGHTA and CDR2 is FQGNSA in the germline V gene. The CDR3 totals 14 residues. V was cut by 0 bases and J by 2 bases, with 7 bases left in between. This chain uses TRBV7-2 with TRBJ2-5; maybe TRBD2 (6 bases). Sequenced input: peripheral blood. This receptor was identified in a woman aged 35 to 49 with COVID-19, enrolled during active disease. CDR3 amino acids: CASSLAGTQETQYF. The DNA for the CDR3 is TGTGCCAGCAGCTTAGCTGGGACTCAAGAGACCCAGTACTTC.